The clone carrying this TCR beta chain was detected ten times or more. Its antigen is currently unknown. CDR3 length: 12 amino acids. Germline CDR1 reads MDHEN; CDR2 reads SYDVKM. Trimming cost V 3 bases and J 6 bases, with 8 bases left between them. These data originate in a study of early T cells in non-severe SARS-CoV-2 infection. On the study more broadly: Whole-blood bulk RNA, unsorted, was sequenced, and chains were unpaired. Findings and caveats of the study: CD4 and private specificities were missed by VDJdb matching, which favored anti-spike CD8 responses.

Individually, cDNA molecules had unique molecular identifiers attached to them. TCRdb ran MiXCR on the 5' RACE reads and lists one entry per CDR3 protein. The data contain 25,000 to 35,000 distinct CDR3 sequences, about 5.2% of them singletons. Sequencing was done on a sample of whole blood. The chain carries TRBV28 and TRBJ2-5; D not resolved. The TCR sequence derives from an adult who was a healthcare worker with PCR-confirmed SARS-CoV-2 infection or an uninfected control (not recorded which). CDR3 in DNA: TGTGCCAGCAGTTTTCTGGGGAAGACCCAGTACTTC. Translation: CASSFLGKTQYF.